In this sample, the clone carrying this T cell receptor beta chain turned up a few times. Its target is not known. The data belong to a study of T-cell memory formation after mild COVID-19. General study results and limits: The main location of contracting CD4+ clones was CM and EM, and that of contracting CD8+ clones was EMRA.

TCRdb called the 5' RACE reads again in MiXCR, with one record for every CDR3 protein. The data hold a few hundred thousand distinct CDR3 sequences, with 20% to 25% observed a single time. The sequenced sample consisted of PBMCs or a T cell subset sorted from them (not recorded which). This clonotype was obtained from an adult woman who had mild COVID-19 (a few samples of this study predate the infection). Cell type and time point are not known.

The CDR3 sequence is CASSWMGTGGPDTQYF. CDR3 DNA sequence: TGTGCCAGCAGCTGGATGGGGACGGGGGGCCCAGATACGCAGTATTTT. The chain couples TRBV5-6 to TRBJ2-3, with D possibly being TRBD2 (7 bases). The V end lost 3 bases, the J end lost 4 bases, and 18 bases lay between the germline ends. CDR1 is SGHDT, CDR2 YYEEEE, per germline. The CDR3 length is 16 residues.